This is a list of T cell receptor beta chains from one sample in a study of blood T cell repertoires in COVID-19. Profiling relied on immunoSEQ multiplex PCR, and the TCRdb table lists in-frame clones only, not all of them. The data show some 210,000 clones, about 81% seen once. Sample: PBMCs or T cells enriched from blood (not recorded which). All receptors come from a man aged 35-49 years who had recovered from COVID-19. Both conserved end residues are part of each CDR3. The order of the fields is V gene, clone size, D gene, J gene, CDR3 DNA, CDR3 protein. The D gene is left open where the match is weak. Only some rows state a clone size, as once, few, many or a class for expanded clones.

TRBV6-6	-	-	TRBJ2-3	TGTGCCAGCAGTTCAACCCAGGGGGGAATGGTTGATACGCAGTATTTT	CASSSTQGGMVDTQYF
TRBV7-2	few	TRBD1	TRBJ1-5	TGTGCCAGCAGCACCCAGGGGGGCAATCAGCCCCAGCATTTT	CASSTQGGNQPQHF
TRBV14	-	TRBD2	TRBJ2-2	TGTGCCAGCAGCCCCAAACTAGCGGACACCGGGGAGCTGTTTTTT	CASSPKLADTGELFF
TRBV11-2	once	TRBD1	TRBJ1-4	TGTGCCAGTGCAGGGGGACCTAATGAAAAACTGTTTTTT	CASAGGPNEKLFF
TRBV5-1	-	-	TRBJ1-4	TGCGCCAGCAGCTCTGGGGGGGCGCGAACTAATGAAAAACTGTTTTTT	CASSSGGARTNEKLFF
TRBV29-1	few	TRBD2	TRBJ2-7	TGCAGCGTCTACGACATGAACACTAGCGGGAGTTACGAGCAGTACTTC	CSVYDMNTSGSYEQYF
TRBV14	-	-	TRBJ1-4	TGTGCCAGCAGCCGCGCAACTAATGAAAAACTGTTTTTT	CASSRATNEKLFF
TRBV21-1	-	-	TRBJ1-3	TGTGCCAGCGGGCAGTCCTCTGGAAACACCATATATTTT	CASGQSSGNTIYF
TRBV27	-	TRBD1	TRBJ2-5	TGTGCCAGCAGACGACAGGGGGGCGGGGAGACCCAGTACTTC	CASRRQGGGETQYF
TRBV7-9	once	-	TRBJ2-2	TGTGCCAGCAGCCAACAGGGAGTCGGGGAGCTGTTTTTT	CASSQQGVGELFF
TRBV7-6	-	TRBD2	TRBJ2-3	TGTGCCAGCAGTCTAGCGGGGATAGGGAGCACAGATACGCAGTATTTT	CASSLAGIGSTDTQYF
TRBV4-2	-	TRBD2	TRBJ2-5	TGTGCCAGCAGCCAAGGGGCCTCTAGCGGGGGGAGGGAGACCCAGTACTTC	CASSQGASSGGRETQYF
TRBV7-9	-	TRBD1	TRBJ2-1	TGTGCCAGCAGCCTAGGGGGACAGGCTAATGAGCAGTTCTTC	CASSLGGQANEQFF
TRBV10-3	-	-	TRBJ1-1	TGTGCCACCTTACCCTCTCCGGGGACACGGATAAGATCGAACACTGAAGCTTTCTTT	CATLPSPGTRIRSNTEAFF
TRBV29-1	-	-	TRBJ2-7	TGCAGCGTTAGAGGCGGGATTAGTTACGAGCAGTACTTC	CSVRGGISYEQYF
TRBV19	-	TRBD1	TRBJ1-2	TGTGCCAGTAGTATAGGAGGGGGCGGAGGCTACACCTTC	CASSIGGGGGYTF
TRBV3-1/TRBV3-2	-	-	TRBJ1-1	TGTGCCAGCAGCCAAGCGACAGGTCGTGGACACACTGAAGCTTTCTTT	CASSQATGRGHTEAFF
TRBV12-5	-	-	TRBJ1-6	TGTGCTAGTGGTTTGGTACTTGGGGCTGGCCTGGGTTCACCCCTCCACTTT	CASGLVLGAGLGSPLHF
TRBV7-3	-	-	TRBJ1-4	TGTGCCAGCAGCCGGACTCGAGGGGAAAAACTGTTTTTT	CASSRTRGEKLFF
TRBV5-1	-	-	TRBJ2-1	TGCGCCAGCAGCTCCATCCCGGGACTCCTCGGCAATGAGCAGTTCTTC	CASSSIPGLLGNEQFF
TRBV20-1	once	-	TRBJ2-3	TGCAGTGCTAGAGATCCTTATACGCAGTATTTT	CSARDPYTQYF
TRBV6-5	-	-	TRBJ1-2	TGTGCCAGCAGTCTAACAGGGACCCCTAACTATGGCTACACCTTC	CASSLTGTPNYGYTF
TRBV10-3	-	TRBD1	TRBJ1-6	TGTGCCATCAGTACCGAGGACAGGGGGCTAAGAACCTATAATTCACCCCTCCACTTT	CAISTEDRGLRTYNSPLHF
TRBV4-1	-	-	TRBJ1-1	TGCGCCAGCAGCCAAACGCCTATGAACACTGAAGCTTTCTTT	CASSQTPMNTEAFF
TRBV5-1	few	-	TRBJ1-5	TGCGCCAGCAGCCCGTCTGGCAATCAGCCCCAGCATTTT	CASSPSGNQPQHF
TRBV11-2	-	TRBD1	TRBJ2-7	TGTGCCAGCAGCTTAGTAGGGGACAGCCCCTACGAGCAGTACTTC	CASSLVGDSPYEQYF
TRBV7-9	-	-	TRBJ1-2	TGTGCCAGCAGTTCGGGACTTCAGGACGGCTACACCTTC	CASSSGLQDGYTF
TRBV6-5	-	-	TRBJ2-5	TGTGCCAGCAGTTACTCCCTTTATACGGTTGAGACCCAGTACTTC	CASSYSLYTVETQYF
TRBV5-1	-	-	TRBJ1-2	TGCGCCAGCAGCACCTCCATAGCCTCTAACTATGGCTACACCTTC	CASSTSIASNYGYTF
TRBV5-4	-	TRBD2	TRBJ2-7	TGTGCCAGCAGCTTGAGTAGCGGGACCTACGAGCAGTACTTC	CASSLSSGTYEQYF
TRBV2	-	TRBD1	TRBJ1-1	TGTGCCAGCAGACCCGACAGGGGGCGGGTGAACACTGAAGCTTTCTTT	CASRPDRGRVNTEAFF
TRBV5-6	few	-	TRBJ1-5	TGTGCCAGCAGCTCACCACGGGGGCCCCAGCATTTT	CASSSPRGPQHF
TRBV10-1	-	-	TRBJ1-1	TGCGCCAGCCGCGGAGGGGCCGACGGTGAAGCTTTCTTT	CASRGGADGEAFF
TRBV7-6	-	TRBD2	TRBJ2-1	TGTGCCAGCAGCTTAGAAGGGACTAGCGGGGGTAATGAGCAGTTCTTC	CASSLEGTSGGNEQFF
TRBV5-1	-	-	TRBJ2-1	TGCGCCAGCAGCCGTCGAAGAGGGAATGAGCAGTTCTTC	CASSRRRGNEQFF
TRBV18	once	-	TRBJ1-1	TGTGCCAGCTCCCCTTTGACAGGTCTTTTGAACACTGAAGCTTTCTTT	CASSPLTGLLNTEAFF
TRBV5-1	-	-	TRBJ1-2	TGCGCCAGCAGCTTGGGGACAGCGCCCCTTTCCGGGTACACCTTC	CASSLGTAPLSGYTF
TRBV30	-	-	TRBJ1-5	TGTGCCTGGGCCAGGGGTTCGGAGCGGCAGCCCCAGCATTTT	CAWARGSERQPQHF
TRBV5-6	-	TRBD2	TRBJ2-5	TGTGCCAGCAGCGCTAGCGGGAGGGCCCCCCTACAAGAGACCCAGTACTTC	CASSASGRAPLQETQYF
TRBV7-6	-	-	TRBJ2-1	TGTGCCAGCAGCTTAGGGGCGGGAATTTGGAACAATGAGCAGTTCTTC	CASSLGAGIWNNEQFF
TRBV6-5	-	-	TRBJ1-2	TGTGCCAGCAGCGTGTTTCCAGGCGGCTACACCTTC	CASSVFPGGYTF
TRBV30	once	-	TRBJ1-5	TGTGCCTGGAGTGGCAGTAGCAATCAGCCCCAGCATTTT	CAWSGSSNQPQHF
TRBV3-1/TRBV3-2	-	TRBD1	TRBJ1-4	TGTGCCAGCAGCAGACAGGGGAGGACAACTAATGAAAAACTGTTTTTT	CASSRQGRTTNEKLFF
TRBV9	-	-	TRBJ2-5	TGTGCCAGCAGCGGGCCGGGGGAGACCCAGTACTTC	CASSGPGETQYF
TRBV10-1	-	-	TRBJ2-1	TGCGCCAGCAGTGCGAGGACTGCTGGGGACAATGAGCAGTTCTTC	CASSARTAGDNEQFF
TRBV19	once	TRBD2	TRBJ2-2	TGTGCCAGTAGTATTAGAGCGATAGGTAGCGGGGGGGCACGCACCGGGGAGCTGTTTTTT	CASSIRAIGSGGARTGELFF
TRBV19	-	-	TRBJ1-2	TGTGCCAGTAGTATAGTGGGACTCTCCAACTATGGCTACACCTTC	CASSIVGLSNYGYTF
TRBV18	-	TRBD1	TRBJ2-3	TGTGCCAGTCGGACAGGGGATACGCAGTATTTT	CASRTGDTQYF
TRBV18	-	TRBD2	TRBJ2-7	TGTGCCAGCTCATTAGCGGGGGGGCTTGTGTCCTACGAGCAGTACTTC	CASSLAGGLVSYEQYF
TRBV11-2	-	TRBD2	TRBJ2-5	TGTGCCAGCAGCTCCAATACCGGGGGGGCTTTCGAGACCCAGTACTTC	CASSSNTGGAFETQYF
TRBV15	-	TRBD2	TRBJ2-3	TGTGCCACCAGCAGAGATGAGCGGGAGGCCTACTTCACAGATACGCAGTATTTT	CATSRDEREAYFTDTQYF
TRBV9	-	TRBD2	TRBJ2-1	TGTGCCAGCAGCCCCCGGGGGACGGGAGGAACAAATGAGCAGTTCTTC	CASSPRGTGGTNEQFF
TRBV28	once	-	TRBJ1-2	TGTGCCAGCGAGGTCTTTAAGGGGGATGGCTACACCTTC	CASEVFKGDGYTF
TRBV5-1	-	TRBD2	TRBJ2-3	TGCGCCAGCAGCATTGGACTAGCGGGAGGGCCTATAGCAGATACGCAGTATTTT	CASSIGLAGGPIADTQYF
TRBV29-1	-	-	TRBJ2-5	TGCAGCGTCCAGAGGCATGGGGAGACCCAGTACTTC	CSVQRHGETQYF
TRBV5-1	-	TRBD1	TRBJ1-1	TGCGCCAGCAGCTTGGGGGGACAGGGTCCGATGGGTTTCTTT	CASSLGGQGPMGFF
TRBV27	-	TRBD2	TRBJ2-1	TGTGCCAGCAACCTAGCGGGAGGCTCCTACAATGAGCAGTTCTTC	CASNLAGGSYNEQFF
TRBV2	-	-	TRBJ2-1	TGTGCCAGCATCCCTCCGACTAGAACGAAATCCAATGAGCAGTTCTTC	CASIPPTRTKSNEQFF
TRBV5-1	-	-	TRBJ2-1	TGCGCCAGCAGCCCCACCGGGGGGCAGGGCGGGAATGAGCAGTTCTTC	CASSPTGGQGGNEQFF
TRBV2	-	TRBD2	TRBJ2-1	TGTGCCAGCAGGGTGACTAGCGGGGCCGCTAACAATGAGCAGTTCTTC	CASRVTSGAANNEQFF